This TCR beta chain is drawn from a study of CD8 T cells in Susac syndrome. V was shortened by 8 bases and J by 3 bases, with 14 bases between the two germline ends. The CDR3 extends over 13 amino acids. CDR1 and CDR2 (germline): MNHEY, SVGAGI. TCR beta was sequenced from blood CD8+ and CD4+ T cells. Each multiple sclerosis control was a treatment-naive patient with relapsing-remitting disease that was either stable or active. It was negative isolation that provided the CD8+ and CD4+ T cells, whereas TEMRA cells were enriched by FACS. Random hexamers were used to reverse transcribe the RNA input (about 0.5 to 1 ug). immunoSEQ multiplex PCR amplified TCR beta CDR3 across 54 Vbeta, 13 Jbeta. TCRdb redid the calling of the immunoSEQ multiplex PCR reads with MiXCR, one entry per CDR3 protein. The data show approximately 53,000 distinct CDR3 sequences, with 93% seen just once and 0.4% to 0.55% held by the top ten.

Sequencing was done on a sample of CD8+ T cells from PBMCs. The clonotype originates from a human donor with multiple sclerosis. The chain combines TRBV6-5 with TRBJ2-7, with D perhaps assigned TRBD1 or TRBD2 (5 bases each). CDR3 sequence reads: CASGSGPDYEQYF. CDR3 nucleotide sequence: TGTGCCAGCGGGTCGGGACCGGACTACGAGCAGTACTTC.